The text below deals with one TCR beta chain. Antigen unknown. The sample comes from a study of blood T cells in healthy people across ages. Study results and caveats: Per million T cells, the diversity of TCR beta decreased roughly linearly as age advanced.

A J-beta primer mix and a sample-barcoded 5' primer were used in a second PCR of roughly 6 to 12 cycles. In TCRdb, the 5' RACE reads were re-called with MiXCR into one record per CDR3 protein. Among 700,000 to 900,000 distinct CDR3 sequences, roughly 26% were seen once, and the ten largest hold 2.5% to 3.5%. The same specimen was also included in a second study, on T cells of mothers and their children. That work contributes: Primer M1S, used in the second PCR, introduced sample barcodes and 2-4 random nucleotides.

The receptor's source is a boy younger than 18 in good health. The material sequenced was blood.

The CDR3 coding sequence is TGTGCCAGCAGTTACTCGAGAAGGGGGGTGGAGACCCAGTACTTC. Amino acid sequence: CASSYSRRGVETQYF. V and J are TRBV6-6 and TRBJ2-5; D possibly uses TRBD1 or TRBD2 (6 bases each). The V end lost 0 bases, the J end lost 5 bases, and 13 bases lay between the germline ends. CDR1 is MNHNY, CDR2 SVGAGI, per germline (reference sequence). The CDR3 has 15 amino acids.